This passage covers 25 T cell receptor beta chains from one sample sequenced in a study of control samples from healthy donors and cancer patients (dated by TCRdb to the early 2020s). Library creation used the immunoSEQ multiplex PCR assay. In its TCRdb copy, this immuneACCESS table keeps in-frame sequences only and misses some clones. Where compared with another copy, unresolved V genes explain less than half of these, and the others have no known cause. Across this sample there are some 120,000 clones, with 85% to 95% seen only once. Less than 3.5% of the sample is taken by the ten largest. Material for sequencing was blood. The receptors were gathered from a man aged 30 to 39 in good health.

The rearrangement uses TRBV19 and TRBJ1-4; 9 nucleotides align to TRBD1. Germline values: CDR1 LNHDA, CDR2 SQIVND (reference sequence). CDR3 size: 16 residues. Trimming took 5 bases from V and 4 from J; bases not matched to a gene: 8. CDR3 coding DNA: TGTGCCAGTAGTCTCGGACAGGGGCGTAGTAATGAAAAACTGTTTTTT. Translated, it gives CASSLGQGRSNEKLFF. The variable domain in full, completed from reference TRBV19 and TRBJ1-4, reads DGGITQSPKYLFRKEGQNVTLSCEQNLNHDAMYWYRQDPGQGLRLIYYSQIVNDFQKGDIAEGYSVSREKKESFPLTVTSAQKNPTAFYLCASSLGQGRSNEKLFFGSGTQLSVL.

A single count supports this clone. The chain is built from TRBV19 and TRBJ1-1, with D hard to call. The CDR3 loop spans 16 amino acids. V was clipped by 3 bases and J by 4 bases, with 18 bases between them. CDR1 and CDR2 from the germline V gene are LNHDA and SQIVND (reference sequence). Here the CDR3 DNA reads TGTGCCAGTAGTATGCGCTACCCTAGGACGGGCACTGAAGCTTTCTTT. Its protein is CASSMRYPRTGTEAFF. The full variable domain, in which reference TRBV19 and TRBJ1-1 provide the parts outside the CDR3, is DGGITQSPKYLFRKEGQNVTLSCEQNLNHDAMYWYRQDPGQGLRLIYYSQIVNDFQKGDIAEGYSVSREKKESFPLTVTSAQKNPTAFYLCASSMRYPRTGTEAFFGQGTRLTVV.

The CDR3, as DNA: TGCGCCACGAGGGGAGGACAGGGTGTGAATGAGCAGTTCTTC. It is translated as CATRGGQGVNEQFF. J is TRBJ2-1 and V is TRBV5-1, with 8 bases matching TRBD1. The CDR3 totals 14 residues. CDR1 is SGHRS and CDR2 is YFSETQ in the germline V gene. V shed 9 bases, J shed 7 bases, and the junction held 12 bases outside the gene matches.

V is TRBV9 and J is TRBJ2-7; D not certain. Trimming took 7 bases from V and 3 from J, leaving 8 bases between them. Germline CDR1 and CDR2: SGDLS and YYNGEE. The CDR3 sequence is 11 residues long. CDR3 in amino acids: CASAKNYEQYF. As DNA, the CDR3 is TGTGCCAGCGCTAAAAACTACGAGCAGTACTTC.

J is TRBJ1-1 and V is TRBV6-1; TRBD1 aligns across 9 bases. The length of the CDR3 is 16 residues. Germline V lookup: CDR1 MNHNS, CDR2 SASEGT. V was pared by 2 bases and J by 0 bases, with 4 bases of the junction left unmatched. The CDR3 DNA is TGTGCCAGCAGTGAACCTCGGACAGGGGTGAACACTGAAGCTTTCTTT. It is translated as CASSEPRTGVNTEAFF.

Comment on this clone: This sample also contains other DNA sequences that code for the same CDR3. The chain combines TRBV19 with TRBJ2-3; D remains unclear. Looked up from germline, CDR1 is LNHDA and CDR2 is SQIVND (reference sequence). The CDR3 covers 11 residues. The V and J ends lost 4 bases and 3 bases respectively, with 2 bases between them. CDR3 sequence: CASSRTDTQYF. DNA of the CDR3: TGTGCCAGTAGTAGAACAGATACGCAGTATTTT.

The V and J genes are TRBV29-1 and TRBJ1-1, with D unresolved. CDR1 is SQVTM and CDR2 is ANQGSEA in the germline V gene. V lost 5 bases and J lost 0, with 7 bases in between. CDR3 length equals 12 residues. The CDR3 DNA sequence: TGCAGCGTTCGGGCGATGAACACTGAAGCTTTCTTT. Amino acid sequence: CSVRAMNTEAFF.

The gene calls are TRBV19 and TRBJ2-5; TRBD2 matches 9 bases. Per the germline V gene, CDR1 is LNHDA and CDR2 is SQIVND (reference sequence). The CDR3 is made up of 14 amino acids. Trimming at V came to 0 bases and at J to 4 bases, leaving 0 bases not matched to a gene. The CDR3 DNA follows: TGTGCCAGTAGTATAGATAGCGGGGGAGAGACCCAGTACTTC. Amino acid sequence: CASSIDSGGETQYF.

CDR3 coding DNA: TGTGCCAGCTCTAGGGAGAGGGACAGGGCAAACACTGAAGCTTTCTTT. It codes for CASSRERDRANTEAFF. This chain connects TRBV18 to TRBJ1-1; 9 bases match TRBD1. Germline-derived CDR1 and CDR2 are KGHSH and LQKENI. This CDR3 spans 16 amino acids. Unmatched junction bases numbered 10, after V lost 6 bases and J lost 2 bases.

The rearrangement links TRBV6-5 to TRBJ1-4; 8 bases map to TRBD1. V was pared by 6 bases and J by 11 bases, with 14 bases of the junction left unmatched. The germline V gene encodes CDR1 MNHEY and CDR2 SVGAGI. The CDR3 contains 15 residues. The DNA for the CDR3 is TGTGCCAGCAGGCCTGGACAGGGAGTTTCAGGGAAACTGTTTTTT. Translating gives CASRPGQGVSGKLFF.

V and J are TRBV9 and TRBJ1-2; D is unresolved. There are 14 residues in the CDR3. Trimming removed 0 bases at V and 4 bases at J, with 10 bases between. The germline gives CDR1 SGDLS, CDR2 YYNGEE. CDR3 loop: CASSVDGRLYGYTF. CDR3 nucleotide sequence: TGTGCCAGCAGCGTAGATGGCAGGCTCTATGGCTACACCTTC.

CDR3 bases: TGTGCCAGCAGCTTGCGTGCGGGGGCCGCCACCGGGGAGCTGTTTTTT. This gives the protein CASSLRAGAATGELFF. The chain employs TRBV5-4 and TRBJ2-2, with D perhaps TRBD2 (7 bases). Trimming pared 1 base from V and 4 bases from J, leaving 14 bases between. The CDR3 contains 16 residues. Germline CDR1 and CDR2: SGHNT and YYREEE (reference sequence).

This CDR3 is CASSREDSPRSYGYTF. The CDR3 DNA follows: TGTGCCAGTAGTAGGGAGGACAGCCCCCGCAGTTATGGCTACACCTTC. The rearrangement uses TRBV19 and TRBJ1-2; TRBD1 is a possible D gene (6 bases). V was shortened by 4 bases and J by 5 bases, with 20 bases between the two germline ends. The germline gives CDR1 LNHDA, CDR2 SQIVND (reference sequence). This CDR3 spans 16 amino acids.

The V gene is TRBV6-5, the J gene TRBJ2-2; no firm D call. The length of the CDR3 is 15 residues. Germline CDR1 MNHEY, CDR2 SVGAGI. Trimming removed 2 bases at V and 5 bases at J, with 12 bases between. CDR3 sequence reads: CASSYRLGLTGELFF. CDR3 DNA: TGTGCCAGCAGTTACCGACTGGGGTTAACCGGGGAGCTGTTTTTT.

In this sample, this clone turned up once. The gene calls are TRBV2 and TRBJ1-1, with 8 positions matching TRBD1. This CDR3 contains 13 residues. Germline CDR1 is SNHLY and CDR2 is FYNNEI. J lost 6 bases, V lost 7 bases, and 7 bases had no gene match. CDR3 loop: CASTTGGASEAFF. CDR3 DNA: TGTGCCAGCACCACAGGGGGAGCTTCTGAAGCTTTCTTT.

The chain joins TRBV2 to TRBJ2-7, with 10 bases that match TRBD1. The CDR3 length is 15 residues. The V and J ends lost 4 bases and 4 bases, in that order; junction bases with no gene match: 7. CDR1 is SNHLY and CDR2 is FYNNEI in the germline V gene. CDR3 nucleotide sequence: TGTGCCAGCAGTGTTTCCGGACAGGGGGTATACGAGCAGTACTTC. Residues: CASSVSGQGVYEQYF.

The chain links TRBV2 to TRBJ2-5, with 7 nucleotides matching TRBD1. The length of the CDR3 is 15 residues. J lost 5 bases, V lost 11 bases, and 17 bases had no gene match. CDR1 SNHLY and CDR2 FYNNEI come from the germline V gene. DNA of the CDR3: TGTGCCGGACGGAGAGACACAGGGGCTGGGGAGACCCAGTACTTC. Its protein is CAGRRDTGAGETQYF.

CDR3: CASSSTPGTLAKNIQYF. In DNA, the CDR3 is TGTGCCAGCAGCTCAACTCCCGGGACACTAGCCAAAAACATTCAGTACTTC. The chain combines TRBV7-6 with TRBJ2-4, with D perhaps TRBD1 (6 bases). The CDR3 consists of 17 residues. CDR1 SGHVS and CDR2 FNYEAQ come from the germline V gene. V was cut by 4 bases and J by 0 bases, with 16 bases left in between.

The chain employs TRBV7-6 and TRBJ2-1, with no clear D. CDR3 length: 15 amino acids. V lost 2 bases and J 0 bases, leaving 8 bases between the germline ends. Germline values: CDR1 SGHVS, CDR2 FNYEAQ. The CDR3 reads CASSLKVSSYNEQFF. The CDR3 DNA reads TGTGCCAGCAGCTTAAAAGTTAGCTCCTACAATGAGCAGTTCTTC.

V is TRBV5-5 and J is TRBJ1-1; D call uncertain. Looked up from germline, CDR1 is SGHKS and CDR2 is YYEKEE (reference sequence). V lost 2 bases and J lost 4, with 12 bases in between. CDR3 size: 14 residues. This CDR3 reads CASSFRAEATEAFF. Here the CDR3 DNA reads TGTGCCAGCAGCTTCCGGGCCGAAGCCACTGAAGCTTTCTTT.

The J gene is TRBJ1-1, the V gene TRBV21-1. TRBV21-1 is reported as a pseudogene. The CDR3 totals 11 residues. CDR3 in amino acids: CASAPDVEAFF. CDR3 nucleotides: TGTGCCAGCGCTCCAGACGTTGAAGCTTTCTTT.

This sequence joins TRBV18 and TRBJ1-2; D gene ambiguous. Trimming left V 3 bases short and J 3 bases short, with 29 bases between. The germline V gene has CDR1 KGHSH and CDR2 LQKENI. The CDR3 loop spans 20 amino acids. DNA for the CDR3: TGTGCCAGCTCACCTCTACGAGAATTTTTGACGCGAATAGGTGACTATGGCTACACCTTC. Residues: CASSPLREFLTRIGDYGYTF.

The gene calls are TRBV6-1 and TRBJ1-5; D may be TRBD1 (5 bases). The CDR3 is 18 residues long. Trimming shortened V by 2 bases and J by 6 bases, and 23 bases separated the two germline ends. The V gene's germline CDR1 is MNHNS and CDR2 SASEGT. The CDR3 region is CASSEPRAEGRPGQPQHF. In nucleotides, the CDR3 is TGTGCCAGCAGTGAACCCCGGGCTGAGGGGCGTCCGGGTCAGCCCCAGCATTTT.

This rearrangement joins TRBV9 to TRBJ2-3; 9 bases are a match to TRBD1. CDR1 is SGDLS, CDR2 YYNGEE, per germline. The V segment lost 0 bases and the J segment 2 bases; nucleotides outside the gene matches: 4. CDR3 length: 16 residues. The CDR3 bases are TGTGCCAGCAGCGTAGGAGGACAGGGGACCACAGATACGCAGTATTTT. As protein: CASSVGGQGTTDTQYF.

The chain links TRBV6-4 to TRBJ2-1; 9 bases are a match to TRBD1. The CDR3 consists of 13 residues. Losses at the gene ends were 6 bases for V and 9 bases for J; bases not matched to a gene: 6. CDR1 MRHNA and CDR2 SNTAGT come from the germline V gene. The CDR3 here is CASSVTGGGEQFF. CDR3 in DNA: TGTGCCAGCAGCGTGACAGGGGGAGGTGAGCAGTTCTTC.